This entry features one T cell receptor (beta chain) sequence. Its antigen is not identified. The data originate from a study of T cell responses to AZD1222 COVID-19 vaccine. Produced via immunoSEQ multiplex PCR; TCRdb's table is partial and in-frame only. The profile shows about 260,000 clones, more than 85% of them singletons. Germline CDR1 reads SNHLY; CDR2 reads FYNNEI. V shed 0 bases, J shed 0 bases, and the junction held 10 bases outside the gene matches. CDR3 length equals 19 residues. Study outcomes and limitations: With dominance at 160-218 and 743-854, vaccine-associated CD4 TCRs spanned spike. Once two AZD1222 doses were given, Spike-specific TCR breadth and depth went up.

This TCR was recovered from an adult in good health. The sample consisted of peripheral blood, taken on day 0 of AZD1222 vaccination. The chain combines TRBV2 with TRBJ2-4; 8 bases are shared with TRBD2. DNA of the CDR3: TGTGCCAGCAGTGAAGCGCTTTTATTGCGGGGGGTAGCCAAAAACATTCAGTACTTC. Translating it yields CASSEALLLRGVAKNIQYF.